The sequence of this T cell receptor beta chain was determined in a study of blood T cell repertoires in COVID-19. The CDR3 loop spans 14 amino acids. V lost 3 bases, J lost 6 bases, and 11 bases lay in between. The V gene's germline CDR1 is SGHVS and CDR2 FNYEAQ. Participants were placed into cohorts based on the clinical history they reported. Cohort 3 recovery required two negative PCRs, clearance, or symptom resolution. Assay used: immunoSEQ multiplex PCR; TCRdb lists only in-frame clones, some missing. The sample includes 250,000 or so clones, around 81% of them seen just once. V gene TRBV7-6 combines with J gene TRBJ1-4, with D tentatively TRBD1 (5 bases). Input material: PBMCs or T cells enriched from blood (not recorded which). This sequence originates from a man aged 50 or older who had recovered from COVID-19. CDR3 residues: CASSFVGGDEKLFF. Here the CDR3 DNA reads TGTGCCAGCAGCTTTGTGGGGGGAGATGAAAAACTGTTTTTT.